These 13 T cell receptor beta chains originate from one sample sequenced in a study of cytomegalovirus exposure and HLA in healthy donors. Clones were read by immunoSEQ multiplex PCR, and TCRdb kept only the in-frame ones, dropping some. The table shows 85,000 to 95,000 clones, with around 96% occurring only once. Sequenced: PBMCs. The origin of the receptors is a man aged 18 to 29 in good health and CMV-seronegative.

V and J are TRBV11-2 and TRBJ2-1, with 11 positions matching TRBD2. Germline CDR1 is SGHAT and CDR2 is FQNNGV. V trimming: 5 bases; J trimming: 8 bases; junction bases outside the gene matches: 8. This CDR3 has 15 amino acids. The CDR3 sequence is CASSRIAGGPHEQFF. CDR3 DNA: TGTGCCAGCAGCCGAATAGCGGGAGGGCCGCATGAGCAGTTCTTC.

V is TRBV6-5 and J is TRBJ2-7; 7 bases agree with TRBD1. Germline CDR1 reads MNHEY; CDR2 reads SVGAGI. V lost 6 bases, J lost 2 bases, and 7 bases stayed unmatched. This CDR3 is built from 14 residues. Written as DNA, the CDR3 is TGTGCCAGCAGCTCGACAGGGCCCCCCTACGAGCAGTACGTC. This encodes CASSSTGPPYEQYV.

The rearrangement joins TRBV7-9 to TRBJ2-3; the D is unclear. The CDR3 covers 12 residues. V lost 3 bases, J lost 4 bases, and 5 bases lay in between. Germline CDR1 SEHNR, CDR2 FQNEAQ (reference sequence). In nucleotides, the CDR3 is TGTGCCAGCAGCTTTTCTTCAGATACGCAGTATTTT. This encodes CASSFSSDTQYF.

This clone appeared a single time. The chain joins TRBV19 to TRBJ1-1; D unclear. V lost 2 bases and J lost 6, with 13 bases in between. Germline CDR1 LNHDA, CDR2 SQIVND (reference sequence). The CDR3 consists of 14 residues. CDR3 amino acids: CASSITSGVPEAFF. CDR3 DNA sequence: TGTGCCAGTAGTATAACGTCCGGGGTTCCTGAAGCTTTCTTT.

This clone has a single count. The rearrangement joins TRBV28 to TRBJ1-1, with D unclear. Germline CDR1 MDHEN, CDR2 SYDVKM. Trimming pared 0 bases from V and 2 bases from J, leaving 7 bases between. CDR3 length: 14 residues. The CDR3 spells CASSLWRSNTEAFF. In DNA form, the CDR3 reads TGTGCCAGCAGTTTATGGCGGTCCAACACTGAAGCTTTCTTT.

This chain connects TRBV19 to TRBJ1-5; D possibly corresponds to TRBD1 (6 bases). Trimming cost V 5 bases and J 6 bases, with 11 bases left between them. Germline assignment: CDR1 LNHDA and CDR2 SQIVND (reference sequence). This CDR3 contains 13 residues. For the CDR3, the DNA is TGTGCCAGTAGTCGGCTGGGGGCTCAGCCCCAGCATTTT. It is translated as CASSRLGAQPQHF.

This clone was seen once. The CDR3 loop reads CASSLSSSGGNEQFF. In nucleotides, the CDR3 is TGTGCCAGCAGCCTCAGTAGTAGCGGGGGAAATGAGCAGTTCTTC. The chain combines TRBV7-2 with TRBJ2-1, with 9 bases lining up with TRBD2. Losses at the gene ends were 5 bases for V and 7 bases for J; bases not matched to a gene: 9. Germline CDR1 reads SGHTA; CDR2 reads FQGNSA. There are 15 residues in the CDR3.

The V and J genes are TRBV7-3 and TRBJ2-1, with D tentatively TRBD2 (5 bases). Trimming took 5 bases from V and 10 from J, leaving 24 bases between them. The length of the CDR3 is 16 residues. From germline, CDR1 is SGHTA and CDR2 FQGTGA. CDR3 protein: CASSPDPGIGLVEQFF. CDR3 nucleotides: TGTGCCAGCAGCCCCGACCCGGGAATAGGATTGGTGGAGCAGTTCTTC.

The chain couples TRBV27 to TRBJ1-5; D is uncertain. This CDR3 spans 16 amino acids. Between the trimmed V and J ends, which lost 3 bases and 3 bases, there was a span of 15 bases. From germline, CDR1 is MNHEY and CDR2 SMNVEV (reference sequence). CDR3 residues: CASSFIRGKNNQPQHF. CDR3 nucleotide sequence: TGTGCCAGCAGTTTCATCCGGGGAAAAAACAATCAGCCCCAGCATTTT.

V usage is TRBV5-1 and J usage is TRBJ2-5; 12 nucleotides match TRBD1. Germline V gene lookup returns CDR1 SGHRS and CDR2 YFSETQ. This CDR3 region has 17 residues. The ends lost 4 bases at V and 1 base at J; junction bases unmatched: 8. CDR3 amino acids: CASSDRDRGRVQETQYF. As DNA, the CDR3 is TGCGCCAGCAGCGACCGGGACAGGGGGCGGGTCCAAGAGACCCAGTACTTC.

V is TRBV7-6 and J is TRBJ2-5; 10 bases align to TRBD1. The germline V gene has CDR1 SGHVS and CDR2 FNYEAQ. The CDR3 spans 15 residues. V trimming: 5 bases; J trimming: 5 bases; junction bases outside the gene matches: 8. The CDR3 here is CASSPDRGRGETQYF. The CDR3 DNA sequence: TGTGCCAGCAGCCCTGACAGGGGGCGCGGGGAGACCCAGTACTTC.

This clone was counted only a few times. The chain carries TRBV10-2 and TRBJ2-5; D unresolved. Germline-derived CDR1 and CDR2 are WSHSY and SAAADI. V lost 7 bases and J 5 bases, leaving 20 bases between the germline ends. This CDR3 comprises 15 residues. CDR3 coding DNA: TGCGCCAGCACTGAAGGAGTTTTGCTCCGGGAGACCCAGTACTTC. Its translation: CASTEGVLLRETQYF.

V and J are TRBV6-1 and TRBJ1-3, with D tentatively TRBD1 (5 bases). V was shortened by 4 bases and J by 0 bases, with 10 bases between the two germline ends. Germline CDR1 reads MNHNS; CDR2 reads SASEGT. CDR3 size: 15 residues. CDR3 protein: CASSGQRISGNTIYF. The CDR3 nucleotides read TGTGCCAGCAGTGGACAGCGTATCTCTGGAAACACCATATATTTT.